Sequencing of this T cell receptor (beta chain) was carried out in a study of blood T cell repertoires in COVID-19 (dated by TCRdb to the early 2020s). General notes on the study: The collaborator samples originated in the United States, Italy and Spain and spanned the acute and convalescent phases of COVID-19. The prospective study material was composed of cDNA or gDNA derived from T cells, B-cell-depleted T cells, or PBMCs. Subjects who had been exposed to COVID-19, were actively infected with it, or had recovered from it provided the deeply sampled blood TCRbeta repertoires that made up the dataset. The repertoires were made available in a free public database intended to serve as a resource for research on the immune response to SARS-CoV-2. Samples were obtained from the ongoing ImmuneRACE study (first 160 participants) and from about 1,300 subjects provided by 6 global collaborators. A de-identified subject ID, COVID-19 status, age in years and sex were almost always included in the sample metadata. Where HLA class I and class II types were available, the types were taken from metadata supplied by the sample provider, not from assay-based typing. The research as a whole found: How much clinical and demographic metadata was included differed by source and by participant, and the metadata was provided uncurated.

To note about this clone: What this receptor recognizes is not known. Base-call qualities are not available, and no considerably larger clone is one nucleotide away.

At one collaborating source in Seattle, patients were enrolled during active infection and were followed longitudinally through the course of disease. Whole blood was collected in K2EDTA tubes by collaborating institutions according to the institutions' own protocols. For TCRbeta analysis, collaborators shipped samples as frozen whole blood, isolated PBMCs, or DNA extracted from either of those sample types. TCRbeta CDR3 regions were amplified from genomic DNA by means of the immunoSEQ Assay, a bias-controlled multiplex PCR. The paper's data handling went like this. The number of nucleated cells in each sample was estimated by amplification of reference gene primers within the assay. Sequence reads were collapsed and filtered to measure the absolute abundance of every unique TCRbeta CDR3 rearrangement. For each sample, productive Simpson clonality was calculated as the square root of Simpson's diversity index across productive rearrangements. Here the immuneACCESS table is served through TCRdb, limited to in-frame sequences with V and J called. Missing clones are a known gap in these copies; in checked studies unresolved V genes cover under half, and the rest lacks a known reason. D and trimming were read from the DNA, whereas the V and J calls and clone size are those reported in that table. The table for this sample lists hundreds of thousands of clones; 70% to 90% of them were counted only once. The leading ten clones occupy 6.3% of the sample.

Relative to germline, V is missing 1 base and J is missing 4 bases, with 9 bases of the junction outside any gene match. CDR1 SQVTM and CDR2 ANQGSEA are derived from the germline V gene. From its cysteine to its phenylalanine, the CDR3 spans 15 amino acids. The entry retains the CDR3 DNA only, 45 bases that are in frame from base 1. The chain is assembled from TRBV29-1 and TRBJ2-5, and 7 bases in between align with TRBD2. The sequence came from a woman aged 30 to 39 with COVID-19, enrolled during active disease. Input material: peripheral blood. The sequenced DNA: TGCAGCGTTGAAGTTCCGGGAGGAACAGGAGAGACCCAGTACTTC. It translates as CSVEVPGGTGETQYF. With the portions outside the CDR3 filled from the reference TRBV29-1 and TRBJ2-5 genes, the complete variable region becomes SAVISQKPSRDICQRGTSLTIQCQVDSQVTMMFWYRQQPGQSLTLIATANQGSEATYESGFVIDKFPISRPNLTFSTLTVSNMSPEDSSIYLCSVEVPGGTGETQYFGPGTRLLVL.